The 9 T cell receptor beta chains below come from one sample, sequenced in a study of molecular identifiers for immune sequencing clone quantification. TCRdb re-called the PCR reads with MiXCR, one entry per CDR3 protein. Here the sample spans 50,000 to 70,000 distinct CDR3 sequences, about 18% being singletons. Source material: naive CD8+ T cells from blood, with Jurkat cell RNA spiked in. Subset of the sample: FACS-sorted CD8+CD4-CCR7+CD45RA+ naive T cells. All receptors derive from a human donor in good health. Some libraries in this study had Jurkat cell RNA spiked in.

This clonotype was detected ten times or more. V is TRBV30 and J is TRBJ2-7; 7 positions agree with TRBD2. Germline CDR1 GTSNPN, CDR2 SVGIG (reference sequence). With 3 bases clipped from V and 2 bases from J, the junction kept 4 bases outside the gene matches. The length of the CDR3 is 13 residues. This CDR3 is CAWSPGLAYEQYF. The CDR3 DNA reads TGTGCCTGGAGCCCAGGACTAGCCTACGAGCAGTACTTC.

The sample holds many counts of this clonotype. The chain recombines TRBV14 with TRBJ2-3; D unclear. The CDR3 contains 14 residues. Per the germline V gene, CDR1 is SGHDN and CDR2 is FVKESK. Trimming took off 1 base at V and 2 bases at J, with 7 bases between the two ends. CDR3 protein: CASSQGPVTDTQYF. DNA for the CDR3: TGTGCCAGCAGCCAAGGTCCAGTCACAGATACGCAGTATTTT.

This clonotype was observed at least ten times. J is TRBJ1-1 and V is TRBV7-9; D is perhaps TRBD1 (6 bases). The CDR3 has 14 amino acids. CDR1 SEHNR and CDR2 FQNEAQ come from the germline V gene (reference sequence). Trimming left V 10 bases short and J 0 bases short, with 15 bases between. CDR3 bases: TGTGCCACAGACAGGCATACCCTGAACACTGAAGCTTTCTTT. Translated, it gives CATDRHTLNTEAFF. Together with reference TRBV7-9 and TRBJ1-1, the CDR3 gives the full variable domain: DTGVSQNPRHKITKRGQNVTFRCDPISEHNRLYWYRQTLGQGPEFLTYFQNEAQLEKSRLLSDRFSAERPKGSFSTLEIQRTEQGDSAMYLCATDRHTLNTEAFFGQGTRLTVV.

A single count supports this clonotype. A read error may account for a junction end that differs from germline. V and J are TRBV20-1 and TRBJ2-1, with 8 bases that match TRBD1. The CDR3 loop spans 13 amino acids. Germline lookup yields CDR1 DFQATT and CDR2 SNEGSKA (reference sequence). CDR3 nucleotide sequence: TGCAGTGCCAGAAATCAGGGGGCGAGGGAGCAGTCCTTC. Translated, it gives CSARNQGAREQSF.

At least ten counts were recorded for this clonotype. The chain joins TRBV7-9 to TRBJ1-5, with D perhaps matching TRBD1 (5 bases). Germline V gives CDR1 SEHNR, CDR2 FQNEAQ (reference sequence). This CDR3 contains 14 residues. The V end lost 1 base, the J end lost 6 bases, and 10 bases lay between the germline ends. The CDR3 DNA sequence: TGTGCCAGCAGCTTAGATCAGGGCGGTCAGCCCCAGCATTTT. It codes for CASSLDQGGQPQHF.

This clonotype was counted between two and nine times. A much larger clonotype is one base distant, so this may be a read error. V is TRBV28 and J is TRBJ2-7; 8 bases are shared with TRBD2. Germline CDR1 is MDHEN and CDR2 is SYDVKM. Unmatched junction bases numbered 16, after V lost 8 bases and J lost 7 bases. The CDR3 runs to 15 residues. CDR3 amino acids: CASGVVREEAWEQYF. DNA of the CDR3: TGTGCCAGCGGAGTGGTGCGGGAGGAAGCTTGGGAGCAGTACTTC.

This clonotype was detected many times. This rearrangement joins TRBV20-1 to TRBJ1-1; D remains ambiguous. Looked up from germline, CDR1 is DFQATT and CDR2 is SNEGSKA (reference sequence). The CDR3 runs 14 residues. Trimming left V 6 bases short and J 4 bases short, with 18 bases between. The CDR3 sequence: CSAEGFSPGTEAFF. The CDR3 DNA sequence: TGCAGTGCAGAGGGTTTTTCCCCGGGCACTGAAGCTTTCTTT.

Concerning this clonotype itself: The conserved closing phenylalanine or tryptophan is absent in this CDR3, likely reflecting a read error. The rearrangement joins TRBV7-9 to TRBJ2-7; D remains ambiguous. Trimming shortened V by 1 base and J by 1 base, and 5 bases separated the two germline ends. CDR3 size: 13 residues. The germline gives CDR1 SEHNR, CDR2 FQNEAQ (reference sequence). The CDR3 reads CASSLGPSYEQYL. The CDR3 DNA sequence: TGTGCCAGCAGCTTAGGCCCGTCCTACGAGCAGTACCTC.

The chain recombines TRBV7-8 with TRBJ2-7, with TRBD2 matching 13 bases. The CDR3 runs 16 residues. Germline loops: CDR1 SGHVS, CDR2 FQNEAQ. J lost 3 bases, V lost 3 bases, and 5 bases had no gene match. The CDR3 sequence is CASSFGTSGNGYEQYF. CDR3 nucleotides: TGTGCCAGCAGCTTTGGGACTAGCGGGAACGGCTACGAGCAGTACTTC.